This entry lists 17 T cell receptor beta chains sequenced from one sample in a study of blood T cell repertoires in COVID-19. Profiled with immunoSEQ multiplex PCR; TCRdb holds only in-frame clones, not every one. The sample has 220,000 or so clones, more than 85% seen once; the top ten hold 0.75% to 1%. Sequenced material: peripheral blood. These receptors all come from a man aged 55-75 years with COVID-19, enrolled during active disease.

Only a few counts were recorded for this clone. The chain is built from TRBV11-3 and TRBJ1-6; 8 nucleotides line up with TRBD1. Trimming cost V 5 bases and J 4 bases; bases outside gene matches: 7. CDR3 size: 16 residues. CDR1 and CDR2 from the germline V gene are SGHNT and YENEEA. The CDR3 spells CASSPSRTGYNSPLHF. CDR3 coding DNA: TGTGCCAGCAGCCCTAGTAGGACAGGGTATAATTCACCCCTCCACTTT.

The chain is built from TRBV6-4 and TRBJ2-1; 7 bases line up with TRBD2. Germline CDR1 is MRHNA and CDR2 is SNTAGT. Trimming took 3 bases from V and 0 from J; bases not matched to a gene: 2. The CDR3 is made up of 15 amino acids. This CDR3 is CASSESGTSYNEQFF. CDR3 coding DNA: TGTGCCAGCAGTGAAAGCGGGACCTCCTACAATGAGCAGTTCTTC.

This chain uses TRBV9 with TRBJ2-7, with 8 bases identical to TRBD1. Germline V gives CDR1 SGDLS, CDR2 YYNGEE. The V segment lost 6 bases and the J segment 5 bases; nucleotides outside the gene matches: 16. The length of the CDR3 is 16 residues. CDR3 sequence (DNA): TGTGCCAGCACCCGTAGTGTGGCAGGGGGCTTTGACGAGCAGTACTTC. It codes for CASTRSVAGGFDEQYF.

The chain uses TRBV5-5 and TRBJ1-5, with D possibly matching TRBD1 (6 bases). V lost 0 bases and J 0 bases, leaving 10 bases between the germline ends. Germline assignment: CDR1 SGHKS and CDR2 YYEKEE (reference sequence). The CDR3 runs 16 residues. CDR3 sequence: CASSLVQGPSNQPQHF. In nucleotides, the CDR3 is TGTGCCAGCAGCTTGGTTCAGGGGCCTAGCAATCAGCCCCAGCATTTT. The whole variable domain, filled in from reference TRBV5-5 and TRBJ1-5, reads DAGVTQSPTHLIKTRGQQVTLRCSPISGHKSVSWYQQVLGQGPQFIFQYYEKEERGRGNFPDRFSARQFPNYSSELNVNALLLGDSALYLCASSLVQGPSNQPQHFGDGTRLSIL.

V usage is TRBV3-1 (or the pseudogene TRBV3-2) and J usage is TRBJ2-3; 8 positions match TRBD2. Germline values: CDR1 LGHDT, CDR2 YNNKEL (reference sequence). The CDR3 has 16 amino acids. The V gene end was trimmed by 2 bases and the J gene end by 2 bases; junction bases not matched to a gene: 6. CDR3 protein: CASSQTSGPYTDTQYF. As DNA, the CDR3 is TGTGCCAGCAGCCAAACTAGCGGCCCCTACACAGATACGCAGTATTTT.

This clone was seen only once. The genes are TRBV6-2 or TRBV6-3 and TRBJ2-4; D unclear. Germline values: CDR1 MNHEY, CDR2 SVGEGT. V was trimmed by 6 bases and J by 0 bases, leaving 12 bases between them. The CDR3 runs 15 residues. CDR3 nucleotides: TGTGCCAGCAGCACCTTAGATCTAGCCAAAAACATTCAGTACTTC. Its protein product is CASSTLDLAKNIQYF.

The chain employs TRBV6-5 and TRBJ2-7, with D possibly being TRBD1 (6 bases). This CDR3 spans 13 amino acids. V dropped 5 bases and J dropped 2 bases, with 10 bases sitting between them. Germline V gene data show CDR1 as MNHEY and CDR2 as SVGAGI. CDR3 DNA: TGTGCCAGCAGTATGACAGGCACCTACGAGCAGTACTTC. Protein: CASSMTGTYEQYF.

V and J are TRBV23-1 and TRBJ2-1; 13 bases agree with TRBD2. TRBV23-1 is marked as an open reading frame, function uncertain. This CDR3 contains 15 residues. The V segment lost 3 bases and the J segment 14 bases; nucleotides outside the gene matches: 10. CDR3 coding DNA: TGCGCCAGCAGTCATTGGTCGGGACTAGCGGGGAGGGAGTTCTTC. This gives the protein CASSHWSGLAGREFF.

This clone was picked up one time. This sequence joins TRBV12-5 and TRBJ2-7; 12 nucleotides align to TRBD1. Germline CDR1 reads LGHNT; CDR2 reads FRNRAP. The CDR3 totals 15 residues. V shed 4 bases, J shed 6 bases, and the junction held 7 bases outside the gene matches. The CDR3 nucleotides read TGTGCTAGTGGTTCGGGACAGGGGGCGCTGAGCGAGCAGTACTTC. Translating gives CASGSGQGALSEQYF.

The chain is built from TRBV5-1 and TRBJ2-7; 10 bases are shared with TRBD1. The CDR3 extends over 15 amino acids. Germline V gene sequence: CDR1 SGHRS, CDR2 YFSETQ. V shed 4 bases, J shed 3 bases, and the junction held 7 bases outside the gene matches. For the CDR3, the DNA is TGCGCCAGCAGCCCTACCGGGACAGGGGTCTACGAGCAGTACTTC. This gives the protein CASSPTGTGVYEQYF.

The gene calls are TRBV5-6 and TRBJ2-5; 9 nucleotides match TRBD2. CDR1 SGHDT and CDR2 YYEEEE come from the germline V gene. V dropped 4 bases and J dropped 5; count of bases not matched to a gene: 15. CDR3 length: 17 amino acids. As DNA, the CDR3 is TGTGCCAGCAGCCCCTCAATAGGCGGGGGGGCGCGGGAGACCCAGTACTTC. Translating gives CASSPSIGGGARETQYF.

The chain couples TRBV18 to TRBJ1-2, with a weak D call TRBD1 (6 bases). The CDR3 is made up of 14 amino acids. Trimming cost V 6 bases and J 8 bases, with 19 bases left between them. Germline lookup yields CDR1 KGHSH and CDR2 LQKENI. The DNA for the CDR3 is TGTGCCAGCTCCCTTCTGGGACAACCGGGGGGCTACACCTTC. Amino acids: CASSLLGQPGGYTF.

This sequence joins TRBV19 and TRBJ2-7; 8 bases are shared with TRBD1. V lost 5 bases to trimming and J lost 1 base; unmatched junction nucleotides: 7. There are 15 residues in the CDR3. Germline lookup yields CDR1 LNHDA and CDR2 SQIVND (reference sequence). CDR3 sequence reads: CASSAPGTGSYEQYF. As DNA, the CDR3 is TGTGCCAGTAGTGCACCCGGGACAGGTTCCTACGAGCAGTACTTC.

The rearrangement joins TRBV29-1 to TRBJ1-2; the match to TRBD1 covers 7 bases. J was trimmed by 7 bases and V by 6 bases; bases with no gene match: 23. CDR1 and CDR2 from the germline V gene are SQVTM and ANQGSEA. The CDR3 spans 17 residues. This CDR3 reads CSVKIRDSLLTDLGYTF. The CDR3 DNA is TGCAGCGTAAAGATCCGGGACAGCCTACTAACGGACCTTGGCTACACCTTC.

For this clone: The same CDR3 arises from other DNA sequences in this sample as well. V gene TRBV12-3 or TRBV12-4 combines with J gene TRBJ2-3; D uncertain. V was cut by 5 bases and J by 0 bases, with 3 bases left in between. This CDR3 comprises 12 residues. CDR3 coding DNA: TGTGCCAGCAGTCAAAGCACAGATACGCAGTATTTT. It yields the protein CASSQSTDTQYF.

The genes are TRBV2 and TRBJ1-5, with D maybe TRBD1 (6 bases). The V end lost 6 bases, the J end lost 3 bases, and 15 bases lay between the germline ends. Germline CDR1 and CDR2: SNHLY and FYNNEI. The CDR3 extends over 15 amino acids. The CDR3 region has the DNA TGTGCCAGCAGCCAAGGGGGAATTAACAATCAGCCCCAGCATTTT. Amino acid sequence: CASSQGGINNQPQHF.

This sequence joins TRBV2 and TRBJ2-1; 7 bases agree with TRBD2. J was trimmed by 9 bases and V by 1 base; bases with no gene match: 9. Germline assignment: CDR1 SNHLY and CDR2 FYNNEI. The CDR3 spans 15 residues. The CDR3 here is CASSEVLARRGEQFF. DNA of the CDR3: TGTGCCAGCAGTGAAGTACTAGCGAGGCGGGGTGAGCAGTTCTTC. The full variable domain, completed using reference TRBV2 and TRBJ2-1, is EPEVTQTPSHQVTQMGQEVILRCVPISNHLYFYWYRQILGQKVEFLVSFYNNEISEKSEIFDDQFSVERPDGSNFTLKIRSTKLEDSAMYFCASSEVLARRGEQFFGPGTRLTVL.